Each of the 16 T cell receptor beta chains below was sequenced from the same sample in a study of blood T cells in healthy people across ages. It was with a sample-barcoded 5' primer and a J-beta primer mix that a second PCR of about 6 to 12 cycles was run. TCRdb reanalysed the 5' RACE reads using MiXCR and keeps one entry per CDR3 protein. The table lists roughly 1.5 million distinct CDR3 sequences, around 40% of them singletons. Sequencing input: blood. The receptors stem from a woman aged 18-29 years in good health.

In DNA form, the CDR3 reads TGTGCCAGCAGTTACAGGGGGCGTAGGAATGAGCAGTTCTTC. Translated, it gives CASSYRGRRNEQFF. V usage is TRBV6-2 or TRBV6-3 and J usage is TRBJ2-1, with TRBD1 matching 7 bases. Germline CDR1 and CDR2: MNHEY and SVGEGT. The length of the CDR3 is 14 residues. The ends lost 2 bases at V and 7 bases at J; junction bases unmatched: 5.

This chain links TRBV5-5 with TRBJ1-3; D not certain. Germline V gene data show CDR1 as SGHKS and CDR2 as YYEKEE (reference sequence). V lost 3 bases, J lost 0 bases, and 19 bases lay in between. CDR3 size: 18 residues. CDR3: CASSSHSRRVSSGNTIYF. The CDR3 DNA follows: TGTGCCAGCAGCTCACATTCAAGGAGGGTCAGCTCTGGAAACACCATATATTTT.

This CDR3 is CATRASGGSNTGELFF. In nucleotides, the CDR3 is TGTGCCACCCGGGCCAGCGGGGGCTCGAACACCGGGGAGCTGTTTTTT. V usage is TRBV12-3 or TRBV12-4 and J usage is TRBJ2-2, with TRBD2 matching over 8 bases. Unmatched junction bases numbered 10, after V lost 10 bases and J lost 0 bases. The CDR3 runs 16 residues.

This rearrangement joins TRBV4-1 to TRBJ1-1; D remains unclear. CDR1 MGHRA and CDR2 YSYEKL come from the germline V gene. V gave up 5 bases and J gave up 3 bases, with 16 bases separating them. This CDR3 spans 15 amino acids. CDR3 nucleotides: TGCGCCAGCAGCTACCTCCCCCATGCGGACACTGAAGCTTTCTTT. It codes for CASSYLPHADTEAFF.

The rearrangement uses TRBV2 and TRBJ2-1, with D possibly being TRBD1 (5 bases). The CDR3 has 13 residues. The V gene lost 3 bases and the J gene lost 12 bases, with 15 bases spanning the gap. Germline CDR1 and CDR2: SNHLY and FYNNEI. CDR3 nucleotide sequence: TGTGCCAGCAGTGAGGTTCAGGGTTTTGGGCAGTTCTTC. It encodes CASSEVQGFGQFF.

The V and J genes are TRBV7-2 and TRBJ2-1, with 10 bases matching TRBD1. The CDR3 totals 15 residues. V lost 7 bases to trimming and J lost 8 bases; unmatched junction nucleotides: 11. Per germline, CDR1 SGHTA and CDR2 FQGNSA. The CDR3 region is CASNLEGTGVDEQFF. For the CDR3, the DNA is TGTGCCAGCAACTTGGAAGGGACAGGGGTCGATGAGCAGTTCTTC. The variable domain in full, with the rest retrieved from reference TRBV7-2 and TRBJ2-1, is GAGVSQSPSNKVTEKGKDVELRCDPISGHTALYWYRQSLGQGLEFLIYFQGNSAPDKSGLPSDRFSAERTGGSVSTLTIQRTQQEDSAVYLCASNLEGTGVDEQFFGPGTRLTVL.

This clonotype showed up just a few times. The chain uses TRBV3-1 and TRBJ2-3; the D is unclear. Per germline, CDR1 LGHDT and CDR2 YNNKEL (reference sequence). CDR3 length: 17 amino acids. Trimming removed 4 bases at V and 0 bases at J, with 17 bases between. CDR3 in amino acids: CASSLKFRWSSTDTQYF. CDR3 bases: TGTGCCAGCAGCCTAAAGTTTAGGTGGTCTAGCACAGATACGCAGTATTTT.

The chain combines TRBV28 with TRBJ1-1; D uncertain. The V end lost 3 bases, the J end lost 1 base, and 9 bases lay between the germline ends. The CDR3 totals 14 residues. Germline CDR1 MDHEN, CDR2 SYDVKM. CDR3 in amino acids: CASSFFGRNTEAFF. In DNA, the CDR3 is TGTGCCAGCAGTTTCTTCGGCAGGAACACTGAAGCTTTCTTT.

This clonotype was recorded many times. V is TRBV12-3 or TRBV12-4 and J is TRBJ1-2, with a possible D match to TRBD1 (6 bases). CDR3 length equals 13 residues. V lost 6 bases, J lost 10 bases, and 18 bases lay in between. DNA for the CDR3: TGTGCCAGCAGATCATTCCAGGGGTTGAACTACACCTTC. This sequence encodes CASRSFQGLNYTF.

As regards this clonotype: This likely comes from a read error, as the CDR3 has no conserved phenylalanine or tryptophan at its end. The chain recombines TRBV28 with TRBJ1-2; 8 positions agree with TRBD1. There are 17 residues in the CDR3. CDR1 and CDR2 from the germline V gene are MDHEN and SYDVKM. V lost 1 base and J lost 3; bases outside the gene matches: 10. The CDR3 nucleotides are TGTGCCAGCAGTTTATCTCTCAGGGGGCTGATCGACTATGGCTACACCTCC. Its translation: CASSLSLRGLIDYGYTS.

This clonotype was detected a few times. This chain links TRBV5-6 with TRBJ2-5; TRBD1 is a possible D gene (6 bases). Germline CDR1 SGHDT, CDR2 YYEEEE. The CDR3 extends over 14 amino acids. V gave up 4 bases and J gave up 5 bases, with 15 bases separating them. CDR3 coding DNA: TGTGCCAGCAGCGCACCACAGGGAGTGGAGACCCAGTACTTC. Translated: CASSAPQGVETQYF.

This clonotype was seen a few times. V usage is TRBV27 and J usage is TRBJ2-2; 10 positions agree with TRBD1. V was pared by 3 bases and J by 3 bases, with 4 bases of the junction left unmatched. CDR1 MNHEY and CDR2 SMNVEV come from the germline V gene (reference sequence). The CDR3 sequence is 16 residues long. The CDR3 reads CASSFLGTGDTGELFF. The CDR3 bases are TGTGCCAGCAGTTTCCTCGGGACAGGGGACACCGGGGAGCTGTTTTTT.

CDR3 nucleotides: TGTGCCAGCAGCTTAACGGAACAGGGAATTAGTGACTACGAGCAGTACTTC. This sequence encodes CASSLTEQGISDYEQYF. The rearrangement uses TRBV7-3 and TRBJ2-7, with a weak D call TRBD1 (6 bases). Deletions cut 0 bases from V and 3 bases from J, with 18 bases between. There are 17 residues in the CDR3. Germline CDR1 and CDR2: SGHTA and FQGTGA.

J is TRBJ2-1 and V is TRBV27; TRBD2 might be the D (5 bases). Trimming shortened V by 5 bases and J by 0 bases, and 14 bases separated the two germline ends. CDR1 MNHEY and CDR2 SMNVEV come from the germline V gene (reference sequence). The CDR3 is 16 residues long. The CDR3 DNA reads as TGTGCCAGCAGTACTAGGACTTCCAGCTCCTACAATGAGCAGTTCTTC. Translating gives CASSTRTSSSYNEQFF.

Worth noting for this clonotype: A much more abundant neighbour one base away suggests this may be a read error. The chain uses TRBV4-1 and TRBJ1-5, with 8 bases matching TRBD1. The CDR3 has 16 residues. Germline CDR1 and CDR2: MGHRA and YSYEKL. CDR3 DNA sequence: TGCGCCAGCAGCCAAGGGACAGGGTATAGCAATCGGCCCCAGCATTTT. Its translation is CASSQGTGYSNRPQHF.

This chain joins TRBV25-1 and TRBJ1-1; TRBD1 matches 8 bases. Germline CDR1 is MGHDK and CDR2 is SYGVNS. The CDR3 has 16 amino acids. V trimming: 6 bases; J trimming: 5 bases; junction bases outside the gene matches: 14. The CDR3 DNA sequence: TGTGCCAGCAGCCCCAAAGGGACAGGATCGATGACTGAAGCTTTCTTT. Encoded protein: CASSPKGTGSMTEAFF.